This TCR beta chain was sequenced for a study of spatial heterogeneity in lung cancer. Study as a whole: The count of detected beta-chain sequences consistently exceeded that of alpha-chain sequences.

Details on this clonotype: The target antigen is unknown.

Study findings and constraints: Relative to follow-up, resection was when ubiquitous expanded tumor TCRs appeared more in blood.

CDR1 is LNHDA and CDR2 is SQIVND in the germline V gene (reference sequence). The CDR3 length is 17 residues. Trimming took 4 bases from V and 13 from J; bases not matched to a gene: 15. A single record per CDR3 protein comes from TCRdb applying MiXCR to the 5' RACE reads. The sample lists fewer than 40,000 distinct CDR3 sequences, around 7.2% occurring once. This sample's time point: sample taken at primary tumor resection. A total of under 80 untreated early-stage non-small cell lung cancer patients served as donors. Without sorting, whole RNA was sequenced from tumor, nontumor lung or frozen PBMC. The chain combines TRBV19 with TRBJ2-1; 14 bases agree with TRBD2. The source material was PBMCs, sampled at surgery. The sequence was collected from a male donor with early-stage non-small cell lung cancer. CDR3 loop: CASSTPRGLAGGKEQFF. In DNA form, the CDR3 reads TGTGCCAGTAGTACGCCCCGCGGACTAGCGGGAGGAAAAGAACAGTTCTTC.